Below are 2 T cell receptor beta chains sequenced from a single sample in a study of CD8 T cells in Susac syndrome. The authors reverse transcribed roughly 0.5 to 1 ug RNA with random hexamers. TCRdb ran MiXCR on the immunoSEQ multiplex PCR reads and lists one entry per CDR3 protein. The sample contains about 180,000 distinct CDR3 sequences, around 94% of which appear only once. Material: CD4+ T cells from PBMCs. The receptors come from a human donor with Susac syndrome.

The V and J genes are TRBV15 and TRBJ2-1; D not resolved. The CDR3 contains 15 residues. CDR1 is LNHNV and CDR2 is YYDKDF in the germline V gene (reference sequence). V was trimmed by 1 base and J by 1 base, leaving 8 bases between them. In DNA, the CDR3 is TGTGCCACCAGCAGAGTGGCAAGTTCCTACAATGAGCAGTTCTTC. It encodes CATSRVASSYNEQFF.

This chain connects TRBV29-1 to TRBJ2-3; D may be TRBD1 or TRBD2 (5 bases each). The germline V and J ends were trimmed by 1 base and 0 bases, with 8 bases remaining between them. CDR3 length: 14 residues. Per the germline V gene, CDR1 is SQVTM and CDR2 is ANQGSEA. The CDR3 is CSVEVGGSTDTQYF. CDR3 sequence (DNA): TGCAGCGTTGAAGTTGGGGGTAGCACAGATACGCAGTATTTT.